This T cell receptor (beta chain) stems from a study of identical twins. TCRdb processed the 5' RACE reads anew with MiXCR; each CDR3 protein has one entry. The table includes around 1.7 million distinct CDR3 sequences, roughly a third detected once. The CDR3 runs to 16 residues. Germline-derived CDR1 and CDR2 are SGHRS and YFSETQ. V was clipped by 0 bases and J by 7 bases, with 20 bases between them. The sequence came from a newborn girl in good health. The specimen was cord blood. The chain combines TRBV5-1 with TRBJ2-7; possibly TRBD2 for D (6 bases). The CDR3 DNA sequence: TGCGCCAGCAGCTTGGACGGGGGAGGCGGGACCAATGAGCAGTACTTC. Protein product: CASSLDGGGGTNEQYF.